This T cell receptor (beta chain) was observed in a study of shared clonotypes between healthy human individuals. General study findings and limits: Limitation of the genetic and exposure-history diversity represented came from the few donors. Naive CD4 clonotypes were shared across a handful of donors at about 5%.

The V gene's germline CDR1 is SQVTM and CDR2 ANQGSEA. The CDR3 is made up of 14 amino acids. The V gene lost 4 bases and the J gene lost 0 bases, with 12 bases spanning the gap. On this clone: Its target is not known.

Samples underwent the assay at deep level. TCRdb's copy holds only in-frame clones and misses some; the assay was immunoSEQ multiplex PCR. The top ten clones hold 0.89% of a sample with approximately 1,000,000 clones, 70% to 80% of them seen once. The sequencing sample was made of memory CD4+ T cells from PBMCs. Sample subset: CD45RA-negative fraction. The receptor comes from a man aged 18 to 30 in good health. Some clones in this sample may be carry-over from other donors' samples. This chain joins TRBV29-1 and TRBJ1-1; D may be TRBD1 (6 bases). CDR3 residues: CSVVTGPLNTEAFF. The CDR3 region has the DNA TGCAGCGTTGTAACAGGGCCTTTGAACACTGAAGCTTTCTTT.